This T cell receptor (beta chain) was retrieved from a study of beta chain features in type 1 diabetes. Note on this clone: As yet, its antigen is unknown.

Based on CD45RO/CCR7/CD25/CD127/CD95/CD27, CD4+ regulatory, stem cell-like memory, naive and central memory cells were sorted. Each of the sorted populations had a purity greater than 98%. The isolated RNA, all of it, was reverse transcribed, so expressed TCRB transcripts were what got sequenced. The average read count of naive, central memory and regulatory T cell samples was about 3.57 million. The protocol was immunoSEQ multiplex PCR, while the TCRdb copy is restricted to in-frame clones and leaves out a portion. The sample lists around 360,000 clones, roughly 12% occurring once. The study's findings and limits: Type 1 diabetes patients had TCRB CDR3s that were shorter (moderately but significantly so) in all four CD4+ subsets.

Input material: naive CD4+ T cells from blood. This receptor was taken from a woman aged 18 to 35 with type 1 diabetes.

CDR3 sequence (DNA): TGTGCCAGCGGGTCGGGAGGAACCCGGGGCGAGCAGTACTTC. Translated: CASGSGGTRGEQYF. J is TRBJ2-7 and V is TRBV28; TRBD2 agrees at 7 bases. The CDR3 is 14 residues long. The germline V gene has CDR1 MDHEN and CDR2 SYDVKM. Unmatched junction bases numbered 13, after V lost 8 bases and J lost 6 bases.